The T cell receptor beta chain described here comes from a study of blood T cell repertoires in COVID-19. Generated by immunoSEQ multiplex PCR, the TCRdb table keeps only in-frame clones and is missing some. The sample records hundreds of thousands of clones, about nine tenths being singletons. This clone came up once. J lost 5 bases, V lost 6 bases, and 9 bases had no gene match. The CDR3 runs 16 residues. CDR1 and CDR2 from the germline V gene are LNHDA and SQIVND (reference sequence). The rearrangement uses TRBV19 and TRBJ2-2, with 10 bases aligning to TRBD1. The origin of this receptor is a man aged 80 or over with acute or convalescent COVID-19. The specimen sequenced was peripheral blood. CDR3 in amino acids: CASSKSGTGVTGELFF. In nucleotides, the CDR3 is TGTGCCAGTAGCAAATCCGGGACAGGGGTGACCGGGGAGCTGTTTTTT.